This T cell receptor beta chain was obtained from a study of shared clonotypes between healthy human individuals. Produced via immunoSEQ multiplex PCR; TCRdb's table is partial and in-frame only. The sample includes nearly 750,000 clones, over 60% of them seen just once. The CDR3 is 14 amino acids. Trimming cost V 5 bases and J 7 bases; bases outside gene matches: 12. CDR1 and CDR2 (germline): SQVTM, ANQGSEA. This sequence originates from a woman aged 30 to 39 in good health. The sequencing input was memory CD4+ T cells sorted from blood. The sample's subset: CD45RA-negative fraction. The rearrangement joins TRBV29-1 to TRBJ1-2; TRBD1 matches 8 bases. CDR3 coding DNA: TGCAGCGTTAATAGGGACAGGAGGGAAGGTGGCTACACCTTC. Translated, it gives CSVNRDRREGGYTF. The whole variable domain, remainder taken from reference TRBV29-1 and TRBJ1-2, is SAVISQKPSRDICQRGTSLTIQCQVDSQVTMMFWYRQQPGQSLTLIATANQGSEATYESGFVIDKFPISRPNLTFSTLTVSNMSPEDSSIYLCSVNRDRREGGYTFGSGTRLTVV.